One and the same sample provided the 25 T cell receptor beta chains below, sequenced in a study of CD8 T cells in Susac syndrome. The RNA, about 0.45 to 1 ug, was put through reverse transcription using random hexamers. TCRdb called the immunoSEQ multiplex PCR reads again in MiXCR, with one record for every CDR3 protein. The sample yields 100,000 to 150,000 distinct CDR3 sequences, roughly 80% seen once. The sample was CD8+ T cells from PBMCs. The receptors derive from a human donor with multiple sclerosis.

The chain has TRBV5-1 and TRBJ1-1; D perhaps matches TRBD1 (5 bases). The CDR3 runs to 14 residues. Germline CDR1 reads SGHRS; CDR2 reads YFSETQ. V was trimmed by 1 base and J by 1 base, leaving 8 bases between them. The CDR3 sequence is CASSLRDGNTEAFF. Written as DNA, the CDR3 is TGCGCCAGCAGCTTGAGGGACGGGAACACTGAAGCTTTCTTT.

This clonotype was counted a single time. This chain links TRBV10-3 with TRBJ1-1; 8 bases map to TRBD1. The germline gives CDR1 ENHRY, CDR2 SYGVKD. The CDR3 is 15 residues long. V lost 7 bases to trimming and J lost 1 base; unmatched junction nucleotides: 8. The CDR3 coding sequence is TGTGCCATCACCTCCCCAGGACAGGGGAACACTGAAGCTTTCTTT. This encodes CAITSPGQGNTEAFF.

The chain joins TRBV28 to TRBJ2-3; D not certain. The CDR3 loop spans 13 amino acids. Germline V CDR1 and CDR2: MDHEN, SYDVKM. V lost 2 bases and J lost 3, with 6 bases in between. The CDR3 bases are TGTGCCAGCAGTTTAATTAAGACAGATACGCAGTATTTT. It is translated as CASSLIKTDTQYF.

V and J are TRBV27 and TRBJ2-1; D unclear. The CDR3 is 15 amino acids. The V gene's germline CDR1 is MNHEY and CDR2 SMNVEV (reference sequence). The ends were cut back, 5 bases at V and 2 bases at J, with 13 bases in the middle. This chain's CDR3 is CASSVRGVAYNEQFF. In DNA form, the CDR3 reads TGTGCCAGCAGTGTGAGAGGAGTCGCCTACAATGAGCAGTTCTTC.

V usage is TRBV12-3 or TRBV12-4 and J usage is TRBJ2-3; D ambiguous. V lost 6 bases to trimming and J lost 10 bases, with 11 bases between them. The CDR3 consists of 11 residues. In DNA, the CDR3 is TGTGCCAGCAGGGCCCGGGTGGCGCAGTATTTT. Encoded protein: CASRARVAQYF.

The V gene is TRBV28, the J gene TRBJ2-5; D is possibly TRBD2 (6 bases). CDR1 is MDHEN and CDR2 is SYDVKM in the germline V gene. The CDR3 loop spans 17 amino acids. Trimming shortened V by 6 bases and J by 1 base, and 21 bases separated the two germline ends. In DNA, the CDR3 is TGTGCCAGCAGCTCCTACACGGGACTTCCAGTCCAAGAGACCCAGTACTTC. Translating gives CASSSYTGLPVQETQYF. Variable domain in full (rest from reference TRBV28 and TRBJ2-5): DVKVTQSSRYLVKRTGEKVFLECVQDMDHENMFWYRQDPGLGLRLIYFSYDVKMKEKGDIPEGYSVSREKKERFSLILESASTNQTSMYLCASSSYTGLPVQETQYFGPGTRLLVL.

The rearrangement links TRBV29-1 to TRBJ1-2, with D possibly being TRBD1 (5 bases). The CDR3 totals 13 residues. With 7 bases removed from V and 6 bases from J, the gap between germline ends came to 18 bases. In germline, CDR1 is SQVTM, CDR2 ANQGSEA. The CDR3 DNA sequence: TGCAGCGCCGAGGAGGGGCACTATAATGGCTACACCTTC. Protein sequence: CSAEEGHYNGYTF.

The J gene is TRBJ1-2, the V gene TRBV19, with D perhaps TRBD1 (5 bases). Germline CDR1 is LNHDA and CDR2 is SQIVND (reference sequence). This CDR3 has 14 residues. The V end lost 3 bases, the J end lost 6 bases, and 14 bases lay between the germline ends. This chain's CDR3 is CASSIDSPRDGYTF. DNA of the CDR3: TGTGCCAGTAGTATCGACAGTCCCCGCGATGGCTACACCTTC.

The chain couples TRBV4-3 to TRBJ2-3, with TRBD2 identical over 10 bases. From germline, CDR1 is LGHNA and CDR2 YSLEER. This CDR3 is 15 amino acids long. V shed 4 bases and J 5 bases; nucleotides not matched to a gene: 6. The DNA of the CDR3 is TGCGCCAGCAGCCCCTCAGAGCGGGAGGGAGATACGCAGTATTTT. Residues: CASSPSEREGDTQYF.

CDR3 amino acids: CASSRGTFSNQPQHF. The DNA for the CDR3 is TGTGCCAGTAGTCGGGGGACGTTTAGCAATCAGCCCCAGCATTTT. This rearrangement joins TRBV19 to TRBJ1-5; D is possibly TRBD1 (5 bases). The CDR3 totals 15 residues. Germline loops: CDR1 LNHDA, CDR2 SQIVND (reference sequence). Trimming stripped 5 bases from V and 0 bases from J, with 11 bases between.

This clonotype has only one observation. The chain employs TRBV19 and TRBJ2-7; D perhaps matches TRBD1 (5 bases). The CDR3 length is 14 residues. CDR1 and CDR2 from the germline V gene are LNHDA and SQIVND (reference sequence). V lost 8 bases and J 4 bases, leaving 18 bases between the germline ends. CDR3 protein: CASQDTLTPYEQYF. CDR3 DNA: TGTGCCAGTCAGGACACTCTCACCCCATACGAGCAGTACTTC.

The chain is built from TRBV7-9 and TRBJ1-3; TRBD1 agrees at 9 bases. With V trimmed by 5 bases and J by 3 bases, 11 bases remained unmatched. The CDR3 sequence is 17 residues long. The germline V gene encodes CDR1 SEHNR and CDR2 FQNEAQ (reference sequence). CDR3 amino acids: CASSLPRTGDIGNTIYF. CDR3 sequence (DNA): TGTGCCAGCAGCCTACCTAGGACAGGGGACATTGGAAACACCATATATTTT.

The chain is built from TRBV9 and TRBJ2-5; 7 nucleotides match TRBD2. Germline V lookup: CDR1 SGDLS, CDR2 YYNGEE. The ends lost 0 bases at V and 4 bases at J; junction bases unmatched: 3. This CDR3 is 14 amino acids long. Here the CDR3 reads CASSVAWGGETQYF. DNA for the CDR3: TGTGCCAGCAGCGTAGCTTGGGGGGGAGAGACCCAGTACTTC.

This rearrangement joins TRBV28 to TRBJ2-5; D remains ambiguous. Germline V CDR1 and CDR2: MDHEN, SYDVKM. V was clipped by 3 bases and J by 1 base, with 12 bases between them. This CDR3 contains 15 residues. The CDR3 here is CASSFSAPTQETQYF. CDR3 nucleotide sequence: TGTGCCAGCAGTTTTTCCGCGCCTACCCAAGAGACCCAGTACTTC.

V usage is TRBV18 and J usage is TRBJ1-1; D may be TRBD1 (5 bases). Deletions cut 3 bases from V and 1 base from J, with 9 bases between. Germline assignment: CDR1 KGHSH and CDR2 LQKENI. The CDR3 spans 14 residues. As DNA, the CDR3 is TGTGCCAGCTCACCTCGGGGCTCGAACACTGAAGCTTTCTTT. This sequence encodes CASSPRGSNTEAFF.

This clonotype was found a few times. J is TRBJ1-1 and V is TRBV11-1, with no clear D. CDR1 and CDR2 (germline): SGHAT, FQDESV (reference sequence). The V end lost 0 bases, the J end lost 1 base, and 6 bases lay between the germline ends. The CDR3 is 14 amino acids. The CDR3 coding sequence is TGTGCCAGCAGCTTAGCGGGCCCGAACACTGAAGCTTTCTTT. Its translation: CASSLAGPNTEAFF.

CDR3 region: CAWSVMDGTEAFF. The CDR3 nucleotides are TGTGCCTGGAGTGTAATGGACGGGACTGAAGCTTTCTTT. The chain combines TRBV30 with TRBJ1-1; D is undetermined. With 0 bases removed from V and 5 bases from J, the gap between germline ends came to 10 bases. CDR1 is GTSNPN, CDR2 SVGIG, per germline (reference sequence). The CDR3 totals 13 residues.

Worth noting for this clonotype: One end of the junction varies from germline; a read error may be responsible. The chain employs TRBV30 and TRBJ2-3; the D call may be TRBD1 or TRBD2 (6 bases each). Germline V gene data show CDR1 as GTSNPN and CDR2 as SVGIG (reference sequence). The CDR3 has 15 amino acids. Here the CDR3 DNA reads TGTGCCTGGGGTGTGGGGGGCGCAGTTGGAGATACGCAGTATTTT. This sequence encodes CAWGVGGAVGDTQYF.

This chain links TRBV4-1 with TRBJ2-5; 8 positions match TRBD2. The CDR3 runs 15 residues. Germline CDR1 is MGHRA and CDR2 is YSYEKL. Unmatched junction bases numbered 6, after V lost 1 base and J lost 5 bases. For the CDR3, the DNA is TGCGCCAGCAGCCAAGTCGGGGGGGGGAGCGAGACCCAGTACTTC. Amino acids: CASSQVGGGSETQYF.

The gene calls are TRBV28 and TRBJ2-1; 7 nucleotides match TRBD1. Trimming removed 6 bases from V and 2 bases from J; junction bases left unmatched: 4. CDR1 and CDR2 (germline): MDHEN, SYDVKM. The CDR3 consists of 14 residues. CDR3 protein: CASSPTGTYNEQFF. The CDR3 DNA is TGTGCCAGCAGCCCGACAGGGACCTACAATGAGCAGTTCTTC.

J is TRBJ1-1 and V is TRBV19; D not certain. The CDR3 totals 12 residues. Trimming cost V 5 bases and J 3 bases, with 7 bases left between them. CDR1 is LNHDA, CDR2 SQIVND, per germline (reference sequence). The CDR3 nucleotides are TGTGCCAGTAGTGCGGGGTACACTGAAGCTTTCTTT. Translation gives CASSAGYTEAFF.

The rearrangement joins TRBV4-2 to TRBJ1-3; no definite D call. Germline V lookup: CDR1 LGHNA, CDR2 YNFKEQ. The CDR3 loop spans 13 amino acids. Trimming removed 0 bases from V and 4 bases from J, with 4 bases in between. CDR3 region: CASSQDSGNTIYF. CDR3 bases: TGTGCCAGCAGCCAAGATTCAGGAAACACCATATATTTT.

The V gene is TRBV2, the J gene TRBJ2-7; D may match TRBD1 or TRBD2 (5 bases each). Germline V CDR1 and CDR2: SNHLY, FYNNEI. The V end was cut by 4 bases, the J end by 4 bases, with 23 bases between. This CDR3 has 17 amino acids. The CDR3 spells CASSVLEGTLGLYEQYF. The CDR3 DNA sequence: TGTGCCAGCAGTGTTCTAGAGGGGACGCTTGGGCTGTACGAGCAGTACTTC.

The sample holds a few counts of this clonotype. V gene TRBV6-1 combines with J gene TRBJ2-7; no clear D. With 5 bases removed from V and 4 bases from J, the gap between germline ends came to 12 bases. Germline V CDR1 and CDR2: MNHNS, SASEGT. CDR3 size: 13 residues. The CDR3 DNA sequence: TGTGCCAGCAGTCCCGATGTTTTATACGAGCAGTACTTC. It encodes CASSPDVLYEQYF.

J is TRBJ2-1 and V is TRBV27; 8 bases align to TRBD1. The ends lost 8 bases at V and 8 bases at J; junction bases unmatched: 14. CDR1 and CDR2 from the germline V gene are MNHEY and SMNVEV (reference sequence). The CDR3 length is 15 residues. The CDR3: CASFEWTGMGHEQFF. The CDR3 DNA is TGTGCCAGCTTTGAATGGACAGGGATGGGGCATGAGCAGTTCTTC.